The T cell receptor beta chain under discussion was sequenced for a study of blood T cell repertoires in COVID-19. About the study: Nucleic acid was either cDNA or gDNA, and it came from T cells, B-cell-depleted T cells, or PBMCs.

This CDR3 comprises 15 residues. Data came from immunoSEQ multiplex PCR; TCRdb stores just in-frame clones and leaves some out. The data show 140,000 or so clones, approximately 80% seen once. V usage is TRBV21-1 and J usage is TRBJ2-7; the DNA was not used to check the table's D call, TRBD2. TRBV21-1 is an annotated pseudogene. The TCR sequence derives from a human donor in a cohort sampled during active COVID-19. The sample was peripheral blood. CDR3 DNA sequence: TGTGCCAGCAGCAAAGAAGGAACTAGCGGTTACGAGCAGTACGTC. Its translation: CASSKEGTSGYEQYV.